One sample yielded the 26 T cell receptor beta chains listed below, sequenced in a study of PD-1 blockade in mismatch repair-deficient tumors. TCRdb keeps only in-frame clones here, not all; method: immunoSEQ multiplex PCR. The table lists some 85,000 clones, more than 80% of them singletons, with roughly 6% in the top ten. The starting material was peripheral blood, obtained 44 weeks after starting pembrolizumab. The receptors were gathered from an adult with mismatch repair-deficient cancer.

The CDR3 is CASSFVGSTDTQYF. The CDR3 DNA reads TGTGCCAGCAGCTTCGTCGGGAGCACAGATACGCAGTATTTT. The genes are TRBV5-6 and TRBJ2-3, with D hard to call. The V end was cut by 2 bases, the J end by 0 bases, with 7 bases between. The length of the CDR3 is 14 residues. Germline V gene sequence: CDR1 SGHDT, CDR2 YYEEEE.

V is TRBV5-8 and J is TRBJ2-5; D gene ambiguous. Gene TRBJ2-7 matches the end of the DNA better, so the J call may be wrong. This CDR3 is 12 amino acids long. Germline CDR1 reads SGHTS; CDR2 reads YDEGEE. This chain's CDR3 is CASRANHYEQYF. The CDR3 nucleotides read TGTGCCAGCAGGGCCAACCACTACGAGCAGTACTTC.

The CDR3 region has the DNA TGTGCCAGCAGCCCGCCCGGGTCGGGGGCCCTTTACTTC. Protein product: CASSPPGSGALYF. The chain couples TRBV7-9 to TRBJ2-7; either TRBD1 or TRBD2 may fit D (6 bases each). Trimming shortened V by 5 bases and J by 13 bases, and 21 bases separated the two germline ends. Looked up from germline, CDR1 is SEHNR and CDR2 is FQNEAQ (reference sequence). The CDR3 is 13 amino acids.

This clone qualifies as medium-sized. This chain uses TRBV28 with TRBJ2-1, with D possibly called TRBD1 or TRBD2 (5 bases each). The V gene's germline CDR1 is MDHEN and CDR2 SYDVKM. The CDR3 extends over 15 amino acids. V was shortened by 6 bases and J by 9 bases, with 21 bases between the two germline ends. CDR3 loop: CASRGPGLLKSEQFF. In nucleotides, the CDR3 is TGTGCCAGCAGGGGCCCGGGGCTTTTGAAGAGTGAGCAGTTCTTC.

Only one count was recorded for this clone. The CDR3 DNA follows: TGTGCCAGCAGCTTGGTGGCATTGAACACTGAAGCTTTCTTT. It encodes CASSLVALNTEAFF. This sequence joins TRBV5-6 and TRBJ1-1; no reliable D call. Germline-derived CDR1 and CDR2 are SGHDT and YYEEEE. V gave up 0 bases and J gave up 0 bases, with 6 bases separating them. CDR3 length: 14 residues.

The chain carries TRBV6-6 and TRBJ1-1, with unresolved D. The V and J ends lost 5 bases and 1 base respectively, with 8 bases between them. This CDR3 comprises 13 residues. Germline-derived CDR1 and CDR2 are MNHNY and SVGAGI (reference sequence). The CDR3 DNA reads as TGTGCCAGCAGTGAGGTATCGAACACTGAAGCTTTCTTT. Protein sequence: CASSEVSNTEAFF.

The chain recombines TRBV10-3 with TRBJ2-3; TRBD2 might be the D (6 bases). V shed 4 bases and J shed 6 bases, with 14 bases lying between them. The CDR3 is 14 residues long. Germline CDR1 and CDR2: ENHRY and SYGVKD. The CDR3 loop is CAISGGRDLDTQYF. CDR3 DNA: TGTGCCATCAGTGGAGGGCGGGACCTTGATACGCAGTATTTT.

The gene calls are TRBV15 and TRBJ2-7, with 8 nucleotides matching TRBD2. The CDR3 spans 15 residues. Germline lookup yields CDR1 LNHNV and CDR2 YYDKDF (reference sequence). The V gene end was trimmed by 0 bases and the J gene end by 5 bases; junction bases not matched to a gene: 6. In DNA form, the CDR3 reads TGTGCCACCAGCAGAGATCAGCGGGGGCCCCACGAGCAGTACTTC. Translating gives CATSRDQRGPHEQYF.

J is TRBJ1-2 and V is TRBV13, with D unclear. The germline V and J ends were trimmed by 6 bases and 4 bases, with 9 bases remaining between them. There are 12 residues in the CDR3. Germline V CDR1 and CDR2: PRHDT, FYEKMQ (reference sequence). The CDR3: CASSPRGYGYTF. The CDR3 DNA reads TGTGCCAGCAGTCCGCGGGGCTATGGCTACACCTTC. Looking up the rest from reference TRBV13 and TRBJ1-2 gives the full variable domain: AAGVIQSPRHLIKEKRETATLKCYPIPRHDTVYWYQQGPGQDPQFLISFYEKMQSDKGSIPDRFSAQQFSDYHSELNMSSLELGDSALYFCASSPRGYGYTFGSGTRLTVV.

This rearrangement joins TRBV5-1 to TRBJ1-2; D is ambiguous. CDR3 length: 15 residues. Germline V gene lookup returns CDR1 SGHRS and CDR2 YFSETQ. Between the trimmed V and J ends, which lost 0 bases and 4 bases, there was a span of 13 bases. The CDR3 sequence: CASSLEAGAGYGYTF. Here the CDR3 DNA reads TGCGCCAGCAGCTTGGAAGCAGGAGCGGGCTATGGCTACACCTTC.

The chain links TRBV7-6 to TRBJ1-2; D possibly corresponds to TRBD1 (5 bases). The CDR3 length is 13 residues. V lost 5 bases, J lost 6 bases, and 13 bases lay in between. Germline V gives CDR1 SGHVS, CDR2 FNYEAQ. DNA for the CDR3: TGTGCCAGCAGCCCCGGGACTACTGATGGCTACACCTTC. Encoded protein: CASSPGTTDGYTF.

This chain joins TRBV6-5 and TRBJ2-2; 10 bases align to TRBD2. CDR1 is MNHEY and CDR2 is SVGAGI in the germline V gene. The CDR3 has 15 amino acids. The V gene end was trimmed by 6 bases and the J gene end by 6 bases; junction bases not matched to a gene: 7. CDR3 sequence (DNA): TGTGCCAGCAGATCCGGGACTAGCGAATCCGGGGAGCTGTTTTTT. This sequence encodes CASRSGTSESGELFF.

V and J are TRBV7-6 and TRBJ1-1, with D perhaps TRBD1 (6 bases). The V gene's germline CDR1 is SGHVS and CDR2 FNYEAQ. The CDR3 totals 12 residues. This CDR3 is CANVRGGTEAFF. The CDR3 region has the DNA TGTGCTAACGTGAGGGGGGGCACTGAAGCTTTCTTT.

The chain is built from TRBV9 and TRBJ2-3, with D perhaps matching TRBD2 (6 bases). This CDR3 is built from 12 residues. The germline V gene has CDR1 SGDLS and CDR2 YYNGEE. This CDR3 reads CASGSSTDTQYF. CDR3 nucleotides: TGTGCTAGCGGATCCAGCACAGATACGCAGTATTTT. The variable domain in full, completed from reference TRBV9 and TRBJ2-3, reads DSGVTQTPKHLITATGQRVTLRCSPRSGDLSVYWYQQSLDQGLQFLIQYYNGEERAKGNILERFSAQQFPDLHSELNLSSLELGDSALYFCASGSSTDTQYFGPGTRLTVL.

This sequence joins TRBV5-1 and TRBJ1-1; a weak D match, TRBD1 (5 bases). Deletions cut 0 bases from V and 1 base from J, with 10 bases between. This CDR3 is 15 amino acids long. Germline loops: CDR1 SGHRS, CDR2 YFSETQ. The CDR3 reads CASSLEGVANTEAFF. In nucleotides, the CDR3 is TGCGCCAGCAGCTTGGAAGGGGTGGCGAACACTGAAGCTTTCTTT.

The V call is TRBV6-5, the J call TRBJ1-1; D may be TRBD1 (6 bases). V lost 2 bases to trimming and J lost 10 bases, with 17 bases between them. Germline CDR1 MNHEY, CDR2 SVGAGI. This CDR3 contains 14 residues. CDR3 sequence (DNA): TGTGCCAGCAGTTACGCTTTAGAGGGGGGACGAGCTTTCTTT. As protein: CASSYALEGGRAFF.

CDR3 coding DNA: TGTGCCAGCAGCCCCCTCTTAGGATCCGAGCAGTACTTC. It yields the protein CASSPLLGSEQYF. The gene calls are TRBV6-5 and TRBJ2-7, with D unresolved. Germline CDR1 reads MNHEY; CDR2 reads SVGAGI. Trimming pared 6 bases from V and 6 bases from J, leaving 15 bases between. The CDR3 is 13 residues long.

The rearrangement uses TRBV7-9 and TRBJ1-5; D ambiguous. The V gene lost 4 bases and the J gene lost 3 bases, with 4 bases spanning the gap. This CDR3 region has 12 residues. Per germline, CDR1 SEHNR and CDR2 FQNEAQ (reference sequence). The CDR3 coding sequence is TGTGCCAGCAGCTCCGACAATCAGCCCCAGCATTTT. This sequence encodes CASSSDNQPQHF.

The chain employs TRBV14 and TRBJ1-2; D is unresolved. CDR1 is SGHDN, CDR2 FVKESK, per germline. This CDR3 has 14 residues. The V and J ends lost 4 bases and 1 base respectively, with 10 bases between them. The CDR3 DNA reads as TGTGCCAGCAGCCCTCTTAGAGATAACTATGGCTACACCTTC. As protein: CASSPLRDNYGYTF. Full variable domain (rest looked up from reference TRBV14 and TRBJ1-2): EAGVTQFPSHSVIEKGQTVTLRCDPISGHDNLYWYRRVMGKEIKFLLHFVKESKQDESGMPNNRFLAERTGGTYSTLKVQPAELEDSGVYFCASSPLRDNYGYTFGSGTRLTVV.

This rearrangement joins TRBV19 to TRBJ2-2; D perhaps matches TRBD2 (6 bases). Deletions cut 5 bases from V and 1 base from J, with 14 bases between. The CDR3 is 16 amino acids. Germline V gives CDR1 LNHDA, CDR2 SQIVND (reference sequence). This chain's CDR3 is CASSFSRGRNTGELFF. As DNA, the CDR3 is TGTGCCAGTAGTTTCTCTCGGGGGAGGAACACCGGGGAGCTGTTTTTT.

This chain links TRBV9 with TRBJ2-7, with TRBD2 identical over 10 bases. V was clipped by 0 bases and J by 5 bases; unmatched bases: 8. CDR1 is SGDLS and CDR2 is YYNGEE in the germline V gene. The CDR3 loop spans 16 amino acids. The CDR3 reads CASSVGLAGGYDEQYF. The CDR3 nucleotides read TGTGCCAGCAGCGTAGGTTTAGCGGGAGGTTATGACGAGCAGTACTTC.

V is TRBV9 and J is TRBJ2-3; D uncertain. Trimming cost V 0 bases and J 0 bases, with 11 bases left between them. Germline V gives CDR1 SGDLS, CDR2 YYNGEE. This CDR3 is built from 16 residues. The CDR3 spells CASSVGGVTSTDTQYF. Written as DNA, the CDR3 is TGTGCCAGCAGCGTAGGTGGCGTTACTAGCACAGATACGCAGTATTTT.

This rearrangement joins TRBV10-3 to TRBJ1-2; 8 nucleotides match TRBD1. V gave up 7 bases and J gave up 3 bases; unmatched junction bases: 4. The CDR3 spans 13 residues. In germline, CDR1 is ENHRY, CDR2 SYGVKD. The CDR3 DNA sequence: TGTGCCATCACTACACAGGGGGACTATGGCTACACCTTC. This encodes CAITTQGDYGYTF.

The chain employs TRBV7-9 and TRBJ1-1; D is unresolved. CDR1 and CDR2 (germline): SEHNR, FQNEAQ (reference sequence). The length of the CDR3 is 13 residues. Between the trimmed V and J ends, which lost 0 bases and 8 bases, there was a span of 10 bases. In nucleotides, the CDR3 is TGTGCCAGCAGCTTAGCGGCGTCAGCCGAAGCTTTCTTT. This gives the protein CASSLAASAEAFF.

This clone turned up a few times. V is TRBV7-2 and J is TRBJ2-7, with 12 bases matching TRBD2. The CDR3 has 15 amino acids. The germline V gene has CDR1 SGHTA and CDR2 FQGNSA. V shed 6 bases and J 3 bases; nucleotides not matched to a gene: 6. The CDR3 DNA reads as TGTGCCAGCAGACAAGGACTAGCGGGGAGCTACGAGCAGTACTTC. It encodes CASRQGLAGSYEQYF.

V and J are TRBV6-4 and TRBJ2-3, with 7 bases aligning to TRBD1. The germline CDR1 and CDR2 sequences are MRHNA and SNTAGT. CDR3 length: 14 residues. J lost 1 base, V lost 3 bases, and 1 base had no gene match. CDR3 sequence (DNA): TGTGCCAGCAGTGAGCAGGGGGGCACAGATACGCAGTATTTT. This sequence encodes CASSEQGGTDTQYF.